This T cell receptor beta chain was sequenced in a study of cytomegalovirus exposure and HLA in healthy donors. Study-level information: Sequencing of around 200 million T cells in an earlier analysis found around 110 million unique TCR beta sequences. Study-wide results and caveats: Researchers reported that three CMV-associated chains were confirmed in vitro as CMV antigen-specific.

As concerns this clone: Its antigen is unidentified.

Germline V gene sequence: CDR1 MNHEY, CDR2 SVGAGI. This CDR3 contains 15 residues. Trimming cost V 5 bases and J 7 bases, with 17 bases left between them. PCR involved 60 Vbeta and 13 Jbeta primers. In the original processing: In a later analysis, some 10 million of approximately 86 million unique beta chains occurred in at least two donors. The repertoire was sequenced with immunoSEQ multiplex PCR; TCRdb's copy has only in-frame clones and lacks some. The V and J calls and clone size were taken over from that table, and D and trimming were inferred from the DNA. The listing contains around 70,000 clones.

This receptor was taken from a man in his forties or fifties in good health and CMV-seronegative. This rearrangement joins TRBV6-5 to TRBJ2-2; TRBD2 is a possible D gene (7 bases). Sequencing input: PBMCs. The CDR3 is CASSRRGARGGELFF. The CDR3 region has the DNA TGTGCCAGCAGTCGCCGGGGGGCGCGGGGCGGGGAGCTGTTTTTT.